These T cell receptor beta chains were read from a single sample in a study of cytomegalovirus exposure and HLA in healthy donors. Generated by immunoSEQ multiplex PCR, the TCRdb table keeps only in-frame clones and is missing some. The sample has about 43,000 clones; about 94% are singletons. Sequencing used PBMCs. These receptors were collected from a man aged 18 to 30 in good health and CMV-seronegative. Both conserved end residues are part of each CDR3. Each record gives: D gene, V gene, J gene, CDR3 protein. The D gene is left open where the match is weak.

d_call: TRBD1
v_call: TRBV5-4
j_call: TRBJ1-1
cdr3_aa: CASSGGQGGDTEAFF

d_call: TRBD1
v_call: TRBV6-5
j_call: TRBJ2-2
cdr3_aa: CASSLGTVHGELFF

d_call: TRBD2
v_call: TRBV10-3
j_call: TRBJ2-5
cdr3_aa: CAISESGSGGEETQYF

d_call: .
v_call: TRBV4-2
j_call: TRBJ2-7
cdr3_aa: CASSQEGQSYEQYF

d_call: .
v_call: TRBV5-4
j_call: TRBJ1-2
cdr3_aa: CASSFYLVNYGYTF

d_call: TRBD2
v_call: TRBV5-4
j_call: TRBJ2-5
cdr3_aa: CASSLAGGGPGMLYF

d_call: .
v_call: TRBV7-9
j_call: TRBJ2-7
cdr3_aa: CASSASAVSYEQYF

d_call: .
v_call: TRBV5-4
j_call: TRBJ2-1
cdr3_aa: CASSLDPVYNEQFF

d_call: TRBD1
v_call: TRBV28
j_call: TRBJ2-5
cdr3_aa: CASSSDLQGAEETQYF

d_call: TRBD1
v_call: TRBV2
j_call: TRBJ2-1
cdr3_aa: CASSEPRQGWVQEQFF